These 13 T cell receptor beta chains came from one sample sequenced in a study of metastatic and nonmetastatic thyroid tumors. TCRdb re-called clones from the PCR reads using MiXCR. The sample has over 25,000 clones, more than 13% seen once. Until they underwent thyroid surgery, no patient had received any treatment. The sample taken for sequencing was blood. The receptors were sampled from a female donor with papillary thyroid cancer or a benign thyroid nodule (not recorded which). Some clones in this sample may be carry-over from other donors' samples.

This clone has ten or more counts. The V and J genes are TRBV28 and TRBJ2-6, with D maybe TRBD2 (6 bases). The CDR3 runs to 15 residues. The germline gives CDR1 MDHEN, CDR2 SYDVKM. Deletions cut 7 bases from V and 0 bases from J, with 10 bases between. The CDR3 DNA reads TGTGCCAGCACAGCGGGCGTCTCTGGGGCCAACGTCCTGACTTTC. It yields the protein CASTAGVSGANVLTF.

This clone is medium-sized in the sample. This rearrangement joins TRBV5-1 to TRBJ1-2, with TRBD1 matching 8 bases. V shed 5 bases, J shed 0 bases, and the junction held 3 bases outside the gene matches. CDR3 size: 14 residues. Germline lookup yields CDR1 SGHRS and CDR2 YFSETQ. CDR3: CASSLQGANYGYTF. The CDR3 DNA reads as TGCGCCAGCAGTTTACAGGGGGCTAACTATGGCTACACCTTC. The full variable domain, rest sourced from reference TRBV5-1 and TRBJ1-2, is KAGVTQTPRYLIKTRGQQVTLSCSPISGHRSVSWYQQTPGQGLQFLFEYFSETQRNKGNFPGRFSGRQFSNSRSEMNVSTLELGDSALYLCASSLQGANYGYTFGSGTRLTVV.

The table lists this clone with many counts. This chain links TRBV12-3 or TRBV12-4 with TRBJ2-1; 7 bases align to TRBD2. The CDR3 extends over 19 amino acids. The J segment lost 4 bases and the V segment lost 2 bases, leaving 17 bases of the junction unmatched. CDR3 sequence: CASSLPLGREGHVYNEQFF. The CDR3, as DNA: TGTGCCAGCAGTTTACCTCTAGGGAGGGAGGGCCATGTATACAATGAGCAGTTCTTC.

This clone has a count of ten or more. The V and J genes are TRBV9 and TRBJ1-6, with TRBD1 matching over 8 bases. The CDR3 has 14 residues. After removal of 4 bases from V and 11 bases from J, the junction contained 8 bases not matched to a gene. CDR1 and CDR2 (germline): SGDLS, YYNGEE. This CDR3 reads CASSPGTGYPPLHF. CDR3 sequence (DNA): TGTGCCAGCAGCCCCGGGACAGGATACCCACCCCTCCACTTT.

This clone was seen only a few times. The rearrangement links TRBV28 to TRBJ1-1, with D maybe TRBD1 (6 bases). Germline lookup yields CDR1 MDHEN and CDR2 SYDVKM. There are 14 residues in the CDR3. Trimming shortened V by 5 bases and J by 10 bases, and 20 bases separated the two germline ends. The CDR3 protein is CASSHLQTGSLAFF. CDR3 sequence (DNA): TGTGCCAGCAGTCACCTCCAGACAGGCAGCCTAGCTTTCTTT.

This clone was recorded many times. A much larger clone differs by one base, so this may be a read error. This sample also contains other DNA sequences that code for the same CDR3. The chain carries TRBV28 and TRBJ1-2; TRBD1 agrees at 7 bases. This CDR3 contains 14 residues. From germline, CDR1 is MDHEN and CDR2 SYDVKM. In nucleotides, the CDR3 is TGTGCCAGCAGTTTCGATTCCGGGACAGAAGGCTACACTTTC. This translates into CASSFDSGTEGYTF.

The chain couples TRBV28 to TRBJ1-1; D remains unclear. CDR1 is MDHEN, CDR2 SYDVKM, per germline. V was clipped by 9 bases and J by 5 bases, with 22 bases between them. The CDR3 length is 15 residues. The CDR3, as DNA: TGTGCCAGTAGTCCCTTGTTAGCGGGGTTGACTGAAGCTTTCTTT. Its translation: CASSPLLAGLTEAFF.

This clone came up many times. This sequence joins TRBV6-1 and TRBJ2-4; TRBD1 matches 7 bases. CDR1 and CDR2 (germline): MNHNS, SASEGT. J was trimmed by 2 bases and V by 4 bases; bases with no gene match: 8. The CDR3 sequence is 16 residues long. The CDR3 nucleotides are TGTGCCAGCAGTGGCTCCTTGACAGGGACCAAAAACATTCAGTACTTC. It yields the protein CASSGSLTGTKNIQYF.

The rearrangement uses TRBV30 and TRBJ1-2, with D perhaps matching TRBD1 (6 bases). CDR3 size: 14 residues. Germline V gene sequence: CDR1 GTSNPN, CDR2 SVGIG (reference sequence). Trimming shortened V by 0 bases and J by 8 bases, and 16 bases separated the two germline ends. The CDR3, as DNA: TGTGCCTGGAGTGTACGACTGGGGGCCTACGGCTACACCTTC. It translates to CAWSVRLGAYGYTF.

The CDR3 protein is CASSGTGSGETQYF. CDR3 sequence (DNA): TGTGCCAGCAGTGGGACTGGGTCCGGAGAGACCCAGTACTTC. The rearrangement joins TRBV2 to TRBJ2-5, with TRBD2 as a possible D gene (5 bases). The V end was cut by 4 bases, the J end by 4 bases, with 13 bases between. Germline CDR1 SNHLY, CDR2 FYNNEI. The CDR3 is 14 residues long. Full variable domain (remainder filled in from reference TRBV2 and TRBJ2-5): EPEVTQTPSHQVTQMGQEVILRCVPISNHLYFYWYRQILGQKVEFLVSFYNNEISEKSEIFDDQFSVERPDGSNFTLKIRSTKLEDSAMYFCASSGTGSGETQYFGPGTRLLVL.

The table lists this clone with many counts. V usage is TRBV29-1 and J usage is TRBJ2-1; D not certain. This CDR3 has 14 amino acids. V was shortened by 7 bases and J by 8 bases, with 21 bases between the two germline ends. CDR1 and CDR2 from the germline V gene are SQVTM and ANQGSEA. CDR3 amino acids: CSDPERLRGDEQFF. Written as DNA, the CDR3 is TGCAGCGATCCCGAACGGCTACGCGGCGATGAGCAGTTCTTC.

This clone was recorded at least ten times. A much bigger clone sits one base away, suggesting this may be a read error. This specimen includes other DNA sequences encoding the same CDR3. The DNA for the CDR3 is TGTGCCATCAGTCAAGAGACGGCGGGGTGGGGGGGCTACACCTTC. It encodes CAISQETAGWGGYTF. This chain uses TRBV10-3 with TRBJ1-2; possibly TRBD1 for D (5 bases). There are 15 residues in the CDR3. CDR1 and CDR2 from the germline V gene are ENHRY and SYGVKD. Trimming shortened V by 5 bases and J by 8 bases, and 21 bases separated the two germline ends.

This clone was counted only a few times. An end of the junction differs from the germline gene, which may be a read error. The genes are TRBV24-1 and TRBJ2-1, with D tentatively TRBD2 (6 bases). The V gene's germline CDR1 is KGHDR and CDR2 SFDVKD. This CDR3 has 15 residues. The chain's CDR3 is CVTSEDLTSRFEQFF. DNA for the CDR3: TGTGTCACCAGTGAAGATCTGACTAGTAGATTTGAGCAGTTCTTC.